What follows are 9 T cell receptor beta chains derived from one specimen sequenced in a study of blood T cell repertoires in COVID-19. Clones were read by immunoSEQ multiplex PCR, and TCRdb kept only the in-frame ones, dropping some. The sample lists about 65,000 clones, 90% to 95% occurring once. The specimen was peripheral blood. The receptors derive from a man aged 65-85 years with active COVID-19.

The gene calls are TRBV5-5 and TRBJ2-5; the match to TRBD2 covers 16 bases. V shed 4 bases, J shed 5 bases, and the junction held 8 bases outside the gene matches. The CDR3 is 17 amino acids. The V gene's germline CDR1 is SGHKS and CDR2 YYEKEE (reference sequence). The CDR3 nucleotides read TGTGCCAGCAGCCCAGGGACTAGCGGGGGGGCCGGGGAGACCCAGTACTTC. This gives the protein CASSPGTSGGAGETQYF.

V is TRBV5-1 and J is TRBJ1-2, with 10 bases that match TRBD1. CDR1 is SGHRS, CDR2 YFSETQ, per germline. V shed 2 bases, J shed 8 bases, and the junction held 9 bases outside the gene matches. This CDR3 comprises 15 residues. CDR3 protein: CASSFWDRGIGGYTF. The CDR3 coding sequence is TGCGCCAGCAGCTTTTGGGACAGGGGTATCGGCGGCTACACCTTC. Full variable domain (missing parts from reference TRBV5-1 and TRBJ1-2): KAGVTQTPRYLIKTRGQQVTLSCSPISGHRSVSWYQQTPGQGLQFLFEYFSETQRNKGNFPGRFSGRQFSNSRSEMNVSTLELGDSALYLCASSFWDRGIGGYTFGSGTRLTVV.

V and J are TRBV3-1 (or the pseudogene TRBV3-2) and TRBJ2-3; 8 bases align to TRBD2. The germline CDR1 and CDR2 sequences are LGHDT and YNNKEL (reference sequence). V was clipped by 5 bases and J by 5 bases; unmatched bases: 9. This CDR3 is built from 15 residues. For the CDR3, the DNA is TGTGCCAGCAGCACATCTGCTGCGGGGGGAGATACGCAGTATTTT. This sequence encodes CASSTSAAGGDTQYF.

Regarding this clone: Because the CDR3's place on the DNA is in doubt, the DNA is left out and the CDR3 is given as listed by TCRdb. The chain links TRBV27 to TRBJ2-7; the D call of TRBD2 is as the table states it, not checked on the DNA. Termini included, the CDR3 measures 11 amino acids. CDR1 is MNHEY, CDR2 SMNVEV, per germline (reference sequence). The CDR3 sequence is CASSSSSEQYF.

This chain connects TRBV24-1 to TRBJ1-1; 10 bases match TRBD1. Trimming removed 7 bases from V and 4 bases from J; junction bases left unmatched: 5. Per germline, CDR1 KGHDR and CDR2 SFDVKD. The CDR3 runs 14 residues. CDR3 loop: CATRAGQGITEAFF. The CDR3 coding sequence is TGTGCCACCAGGGCGGGACAGGGGATCACTGAAGCTTTCTTT.

This chain uses TRBV4-2 with TRBJ2-5, with 7 bases that match TRBD2. Germline CDR1 is LGHNA and CDR2 is YNFKEQ. The CDR3 contains 16 residues. J was trimmed by 4 bases and V by 0 bases; bases with no gene match: 8. The CDR3 sequence: CASSQDYGLDPETQYF. The CDR3 nucleotides are TGTGCCAGCAGCCAAGATTACGGACTAGACCCAGAGACCCAGTACTTC.

The chain carries TRBV7-9 and TRBJ1-2; the D is unclear. The CDR3 length is 15 residues. The V gene's germline CDR1 is SEHNR and CDR2 FQNEAQ (reference sequence). Trimming removed 2 bases at V and 1 base at J, with 11 bases between. The CDR3 nucleotides read TGTGCCAGCAGCTTAAACGGAGGCCTTAACTATGGCTACACCTTC. It yields the protein CASSLNGGLNYGYTF.

V gene TRBV10-3 combines with J gene TRBJ2-7; 11 bases fit TRBD1. Trimming removed 10 bases from V and 0 bases from J; junction bases left unmatched: 5. Germline CDR1 ENHRY, CDR2 SYGVKD. The CDR3 consists of 14 residues. DNA of the CDR3: TGTGCCACCCGAGGGACAGGGGGCTCCTACGAGCAGTACTTC. Amino acid sequence: CATRGTGGSYEQYF.

The chain recombines TRBV5-1 with TRBJ1-1; 8 bases are a match to TRBD1. The junction had 5 bases not matched to a gene; V was cut back by 1 base and J by 0 bases. The CDR3 is 16 amino acids. Germline-derived CDR1 and CDR2 are SGHRS and YFSETQ. CDR3 nucleotide sequence: TGCGCCAGCAGCTTGTCAAGGACAGGGCTGAACACTGAAGCTTTCTTT. As protein: CASSLSRTGLNTEAFF.